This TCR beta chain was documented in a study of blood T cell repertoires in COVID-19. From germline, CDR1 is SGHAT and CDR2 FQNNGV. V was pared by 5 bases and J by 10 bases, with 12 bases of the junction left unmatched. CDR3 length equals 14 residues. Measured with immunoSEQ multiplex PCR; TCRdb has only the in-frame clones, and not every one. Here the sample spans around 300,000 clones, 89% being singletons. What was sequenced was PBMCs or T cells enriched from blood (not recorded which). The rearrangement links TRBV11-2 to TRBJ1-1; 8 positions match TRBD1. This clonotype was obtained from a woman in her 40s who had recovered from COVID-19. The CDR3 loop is CASSVSNTGGRAFF. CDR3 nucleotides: TGTGCCAGCAGCGTTAGCAATACAGGGGGTCGAGCTTTCTTT. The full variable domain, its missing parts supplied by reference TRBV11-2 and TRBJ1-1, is EAGVAQSPRYKIIEKRQSVAFWCNPISGHATLYWYQQILGQGPKLLIQFQNNGVVDDSQLPKDRFSAERLKGVDSTLKIQPAKLEDSAVYLCASSVSNTGGRAFFGQGTRLTVV.